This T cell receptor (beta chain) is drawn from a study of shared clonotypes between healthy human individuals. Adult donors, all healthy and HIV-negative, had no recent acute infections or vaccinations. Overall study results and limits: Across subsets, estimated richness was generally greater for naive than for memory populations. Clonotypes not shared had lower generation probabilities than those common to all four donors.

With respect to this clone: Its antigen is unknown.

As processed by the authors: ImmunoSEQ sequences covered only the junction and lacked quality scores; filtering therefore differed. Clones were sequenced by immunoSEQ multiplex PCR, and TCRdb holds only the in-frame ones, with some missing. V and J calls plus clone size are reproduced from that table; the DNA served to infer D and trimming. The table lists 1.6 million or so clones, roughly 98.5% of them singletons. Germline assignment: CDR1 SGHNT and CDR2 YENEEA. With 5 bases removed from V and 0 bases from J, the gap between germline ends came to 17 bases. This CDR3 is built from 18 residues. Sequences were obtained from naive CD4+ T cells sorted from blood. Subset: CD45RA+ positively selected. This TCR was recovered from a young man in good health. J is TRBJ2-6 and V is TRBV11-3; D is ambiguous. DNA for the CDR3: TGTGCCAGCAGCGAACCCACTCTTTTACCCTCTGGGGCCAACGTCCTGACTTTC. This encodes CASSEPTLLPSGANVLTF.